This TCR beta chain was retrieved from a study of blood T cell repertoires in COVID-19. Germline-derived CDR1 and CDR2 are LGHDT and YNNKEL (reference sequence). Trimming took 3 bases from V and 7 from J; bases not matched to a gene: 6. This CDR3 has 14 amino acids. The repertoire was sequenced with immunoSEQ multiplex PCR; TCRdb's copy has only in-frame clones and lacks some. The sample lists about 120,000 clones, around 87% seen once, with about 3.8% in the top ten. This receptor was obtained from an older woman with COVID-19, enrolled during active disease. Sequencing was performed on peripheral blood. The rearrangement joins TRBV3-1 (or the pseudogene TRBV3-2) to TRBJ2-3; 8 positions agree with TRBD2. The CDR3, as DNA: TGTGCCAGCAGCCATGCGGGGGGTGCAAATACGCAGTATTTT. Translated: CASSHAGGANTQYF.